The clone carrying this T cell receptor beta chain was observed a few times. Its antigen is not identified. These data originate in a study of cytomegalovirus exposure and HLA in healthy donors. The donors gave bone marrow, and they were healthy. PCR used 60 Vbeta primers and 13 Jbeta primers. TCRdb keeps only in-frame clones here, not all; method: immunoSEQ multiplex PCR. Here the sample spans some 150,000 clones, roughly 70% being singletons. The study, taken as a whole, reports: What a later analysis reportedly showed was that an Asian-associated ancestry cluster had fewer N-insertions than the roughly 670-donor mean.

The sequence came from a woman aged 40 to 50 in good health and CMV-seronegative. The source material was PBMCs.

DNA of the CDR3: TGTGCCAGCAGTTTGGACAGGCCGAACACTGAAGCTTTCTTT. As protein: CASSLDRPNTEAFF. The chain recombines TRBV28 with TRBJ1-1; 7 positions agree with TRBD1. This CDR3 has 14 amino acids. Per germline, CDR1 MDHEN and CDR2 SYDVKM. V trimming: 3 bases; J trimming: 1 base; junction bases outside the gene matches: 2.